The TCR beta chain described here comes from a study of CD8 T cells in Susac syndrome. RNA in amounts of roughly 0.5 to 1 ug was reverse transcribed with random hexamers. TCRdb redid the calling of the immunoSEQ multiplex PCR reads with MiXCR, one entry per CDR3 protein. The repertoire has just over 300,000 distinct CDR3 sequences, around 90% of them found once; the top ten carry more than 0.06%. Patients with stable or active relapsing-remitting disease, all of them treatment-naive, made up the multiple sclerosis controls. Sequenced: CD4+ T cells from PBMCs. The receptor was derived from a human donor with multiple sclerosis.

In nucleotides, the CDR3 is TGTGCCAGCAGGATAGGGGGTTACAATGAGCAGTTCTTC. This encodes CASRIGGYNEQFF. The V and J genes are TRBV6-5 and TRBJ2-1; D is perhaps TRBD1 (6 bases). The V gene's germline CDR1 is MNHEY and CDR2 SVGAGI. This CDR3 is built from 13 residues. V lost 6 bases to trimming and J lost 4 bases, with 10 bases between them.